These 10 T cell receptor beta chains were sequenced from one sample in a study of human T cells and chemical hapten exposure. Indicated time point: pre-sensitization, week 0. The treatment here: therapeutic diphenylcyclopropenone sensitization with weekly scalp DPC. TCRdb reanalysed the RACE reads using MiXCR and keeps one entry per CDR3 protein. This table holds around 120,000 distinct CDR3 sequences, approximately 15% found once. Sequenced material: whole blood, taken in connection with sensitization to the hapten diphenylcyclopropenone (DPC). The receptor set was obtained from a young woman with alopecia areata. Some clones in this sample may be carry-over from other donors' samples.

This chain uses TRBV5-4 with TRBJ1-2; D perhaps matches TRBD1 (6 bases). This CDR3 region has 15 residues. Germline V lookup: CDR1 SGHNT, CDR2 YYREEE (reference sequence). Trimming took 4 bases from V and 7 from J, leaving 20 bases between them. The CDR3 reads CASSVYRDIRPGYTF. In DNA, the CDR3 is TGTGCCAGCAGCGTTTACCGGGACATTCGCCCTGGCTACACCTTC.

V is TRBV18 and J is TRBJ2-2; D may match TRBD1 or TRBD2 (5 bases each). Trimming left V 1 base short and J 3 bases short, with 9 bases between. The CDR3 consists of 15 residues. The germline V gene has CDR1 KGHSH and CDR2 LQKENI. CDR3 sequence: CASSPRGLDTGELFF. The CDR3 DNA sequence: TGTGCCAGCTCACCACGGGGGTTGGACACCGGGGAGCTGTTTTTT.

V and J are TRBV7-7 and TRBJ2-3; TRBD2 matches 15 bases. V was pared by 5 bases and J by 6 bases, with 6 bases of the junction left unmatched. From germline, CDR1 is SSHAT and CDR2 FNYEAQ (reference sequence). The CDR3 sequence is 16 residues long. DNA of the CDR3: TGTGCCAGCAGCCCTTGGACTAGCGGGGGGGCGGATACGCAGTATTTT. Amino acids: CASSPWTSGGADTQYF. The entire variable domain, with the rest obtained from reference TRBV7-7 and TRBJ2-3, is as follows: GAGVSQSPRYKVTKRGQDVTLRCDPISSHATLYWYQQALGQGPEFLTYFNYEAQPDKSGLPSDRFSAERPEGSISTLTIQRTEQRDSAMYRCASSPWTSGGADTQYFGPGTRLTVL.

The sample holds a few counts of this clonotype. The rearrangement joins TRBV11-1 to TRBJ2-1; D might be TRBD2 (5 bases). Looked up from germline, CDR1 is SGHAT and CDR2 is FQDESV (reference sequence). The length of the CDR3 is 14 residues. The V gene lost 5 bases and the J gene lost 3 bases, with 11 bases spanning the gap. This chain's CDR3 is CASSNGGLYNEQFF. The CDR3 DNA follows: TGTGCCAGCAGCAACGGAGGACTCTACAATGAGCAGTTCTTC.

The rearrangement links TRBV21-1 to TRBJ2-4. TRBV21-1 corresponds to a pseudogene. The CDR3 consists of 9 residues. The CDR3 nucleotides read TGTGCCAGCATTCAAATTCAGTACTTC. Its protein product is CASIQIQYF.

This clonotype was counted at least ten times. The chain carries TRBV28 and TRBJ2-1, with D perhaps assigned TRBD1 or TRBD2 (5 bases each). CDR1 is MDHEN, CDR2 SYDVKM, per germline. This CDR3 is 15 amino acids long. V shed 2 bases and J shed 0 bases, with 8 bases lying between them. The CDR3 bases are TGTGCCAGCAGTTTAAGTGGGGGCTCCTACAATGAGCAGTTCTTC. This encodes CASSLSGGSYNEQFF. The full variable domain, its missing parts supplied by reference TRBV28 and TRBJ2-1, is DVKVTQSSRYLVKRTGEKVFLECVQDMDHENMFWYRQDPGLGLRLIYFSYDVKMKEKGDIPEGYSVSREKKERFSLILESASTNQTSMYLCASSLSGGSYNEQFFGPGTRLTVL.

There are a few counts of this clonotype. The CDR3 nucleotides are TGTGCCAGCAGCCCTCTCCTGTTGGCCAACGTCCTGACTTTC. Its protein product is CASSPLLLANVLTF. V usage is TRBV7-2 and J usage is TRBJ2-6; D remains unclear. This CDR3 has 14 residues. The germline V gene has CDR1 SGHTA and CDR2 FQGNSA. The V end was cut by 5 bases, the J end by 6 bases, with 11 bases between.

The chain employs TRBV2 and TRBJ2-3; possibly TRBD1 for D (6 bases). The germline CDR1 and CDR2 sequences are SNHLY and FYNNEI. The CDR3 spans 14 residues. V lost 9 bases and J lost 0, with 13 bases in between. The CDR3 coding sequence is TGTGCCAGTCACCAGGGGACCAGCACAGATACGCAGTATTTT. The encoded protein is CASHQGTSTDTQYF.

This clonotype was seen a few times. The CDR3 nucleotides read TGCAGCGTTGAAGTTGGCAGGGCCGGCTCCTACGAGCAGTACTTC. It is translated as CSVEVGRAGSYEQYF. V and J are TRBV29-1 and TRBJ2-7; D might be TRBD1 (5 bases). CDR1 and CDR2 (germline): SQVTM, ANQGSEA. This CDR3 comprises 15 residues. The germline V and J ends were trimmed by 1 base and 0 bases, with 13 bases remaining between them.

The V call is TRBV6-1, the J call TRBJ1-2, with TRBD1 matching over 9 bases. The CDR3 extends over 16 amino acids. Trimming at V came to 6 bases and at J to 0 bases, leaving 8 bases not matched to a gene. CDR1 and CDR2 from the germline V gene are MNHNS and SASEGT. This chain's CDR3 is CASRDDRGNANYGYTF. For the CDR3, the DNA is TGTGCCAGCAGAGACGACAGGGGGAACGCTAACTATGGCTACACCTTC.